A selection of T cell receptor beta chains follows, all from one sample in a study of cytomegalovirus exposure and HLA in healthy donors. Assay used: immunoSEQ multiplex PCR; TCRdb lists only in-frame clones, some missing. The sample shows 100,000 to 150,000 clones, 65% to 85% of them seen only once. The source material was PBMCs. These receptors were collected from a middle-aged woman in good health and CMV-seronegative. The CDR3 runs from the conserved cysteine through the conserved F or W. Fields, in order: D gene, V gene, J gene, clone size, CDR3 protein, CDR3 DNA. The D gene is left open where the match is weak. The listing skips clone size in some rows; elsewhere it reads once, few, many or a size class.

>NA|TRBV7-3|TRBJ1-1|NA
CASSLRPDMNTEAFF
TGTGCCAGCAGCTTACGGCCGGACATGAACACTGAAGCTTTCTTT
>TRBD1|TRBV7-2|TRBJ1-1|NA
CASSLRTGEGSTEAFF
TGTGCCAGCAGCTTGAGGACAGGGGAAGGGAGCACTGAAGCTTTCTTT
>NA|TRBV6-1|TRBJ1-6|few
CASRAQGFSSPLHF
TGTGCCAGCAGGGCACAGGGTTTCAGTTCACCCCTCCACTTT
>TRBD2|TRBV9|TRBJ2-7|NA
CASRPTPSPGVAGRASCEQYF
TGTGCCAGCAGGCCCACCCCTTCCCCGGGGGTAGCGGGAAGGGCCAGTTGCGAGCAGTACTTC
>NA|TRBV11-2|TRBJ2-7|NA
CASSLVEDYEQYF
TGTGCCAGCAGCTTAGTGGAGGATTACGAGCAGTACTTC
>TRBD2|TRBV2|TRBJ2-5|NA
CASSEFLAANYQETQYF
TGTGCCAGCAGTGAATTCCTAGCGGCAAATTACCAAGAGACCCAGTACTTC
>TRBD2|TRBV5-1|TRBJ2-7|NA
CASSLGGSGGASYEQYF
TGCGCCAGCAGCTTGGGTGGTAGCGGGGGAGCTTCGTACGAGCAGTACTTC
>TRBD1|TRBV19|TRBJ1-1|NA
CASSIEGGRAFF
TGTGCCAGTAGTATAGAAGGGGGCCGAGCTTTCTTT
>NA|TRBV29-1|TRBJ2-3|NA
CSESKGGGSDTQYF
TGCAGCGAATCCAAGGGGGGAGGGTCAGATACGCAGTATTTT
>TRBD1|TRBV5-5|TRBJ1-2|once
CASSLGDRVVTYGYTF
TGTGCCAGCAGCTTGGGGGACAGGGTGGTTACCTATGGCTACACCTTC
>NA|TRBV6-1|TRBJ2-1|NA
CASSPGTEQFF
TGTGCCAGCAGCCCCGGGACAGAGCAGTTCTTC
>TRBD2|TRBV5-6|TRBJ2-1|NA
CASSSKTSGNRGEQFF
TGCGCCAGCAGCTCAAAGACTAGCGGGAATAGAGGTGAGCAGTTCTTC
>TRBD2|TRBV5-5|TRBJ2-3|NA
CASSPGLAGTDTQYF
TGTGCCAGCAGCCCGGGACTAGCGGGCACAGATACGCAGTATTTT
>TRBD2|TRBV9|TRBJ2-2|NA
CASSVGLAGGQTGELFF
TGTGCCAGCAGCGTTGGATTAGCGGGGGGGCAAACCGGGGAGCTGTTTTTT
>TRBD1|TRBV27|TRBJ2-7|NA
CASSLRPPGQGAGNEQYF
TGTGCCAGCAGTTTGCGGCCACCGGGACAGGGGGCTGGGAACGAGCAGTACTTC
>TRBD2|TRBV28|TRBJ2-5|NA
CASSPPQGGRETQYF
TGTGCCAGCAGCCCCCCCCAGGGAGGGAGAGAGACCCAGTACTTC
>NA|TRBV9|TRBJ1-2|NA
CASSATGPYGYTF
TGTGCCAGCAGCGCCACAGGGCCCTATGGCTACACCTTC
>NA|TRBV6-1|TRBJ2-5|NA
CRTTRTYQETQYF
TGTCGTACTACCCGGACATACCAAGAGACCCAGTACTTC
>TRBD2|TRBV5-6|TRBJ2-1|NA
CASSHGLAGHIPSYNEQFF
TGTGCCAGCAGCCACGGACTAGCGGGTCATATCCCCTCCTACAATGAGCAGTTCTTC
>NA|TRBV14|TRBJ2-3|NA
CASSQGGSTYTDTQYF
TGTGCCAGCAGCCAAGGCGGTTCAACCTACACAGATACGCAGTATTTT
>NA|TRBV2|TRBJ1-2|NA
CASKPAGTF
TGTGCCAGCAAACCGGCGGGAACCTTC
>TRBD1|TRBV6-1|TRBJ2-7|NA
CASSLDRATYEQYF
TGTGCCAGCAGCCTGGACAGGGCCACCTACGAGCAGTACTTC
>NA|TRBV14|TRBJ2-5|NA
CASSQDFGQGVEETQYF
TGTGCCAGCAGCCAAGACTTCGGTCAGGGCGTGGAGGAGACCCAGTACTTC